This paragraph reports one TCR beta chain. This record comes from a study of blood T cell repertoires in COVID-19. In the study overall: Specimens from acute and convalescent COVID-19 originated in the United States, Italy and Spain. T cells, B-cell-depleted T cells, or PBMCs supplied cDNA or gDNA.

In the authors' workflow: Amplifying reference gene primers gave estimates of nucleated cell counts. The assay was immunoSEQ multiplex PCR, and TCRdb's table has in-frame clones only and misses some. V and J calls plus clone size are reproduced from that table; the DNA served to infer D and trimming. This sample has 120,000 or so clones, with roughly 87% found just once. The J segment lost 7 bases and the V segment lost 2 bases, leaving 4 bases of the junction unmatched. Germline V gene sequence: CDR1 MNHEY, CDR2 SMNVEV (reference sequence). The CDR3 length is 13 residues. V gene TRBV27 combines with J gene TRBJ1-2; the match to TRBD1 covers 7 bases. Sample: peripheral blood. The receptor's source is a woman older than 75 with acute or convalescent COVID-19. The CDR3 protein is CASSLEGAGGYTF. CDR3 coding DNA: TGTGCCAGCAGTTTAGAGGGGGCGGGTGGCTACACCTTC.